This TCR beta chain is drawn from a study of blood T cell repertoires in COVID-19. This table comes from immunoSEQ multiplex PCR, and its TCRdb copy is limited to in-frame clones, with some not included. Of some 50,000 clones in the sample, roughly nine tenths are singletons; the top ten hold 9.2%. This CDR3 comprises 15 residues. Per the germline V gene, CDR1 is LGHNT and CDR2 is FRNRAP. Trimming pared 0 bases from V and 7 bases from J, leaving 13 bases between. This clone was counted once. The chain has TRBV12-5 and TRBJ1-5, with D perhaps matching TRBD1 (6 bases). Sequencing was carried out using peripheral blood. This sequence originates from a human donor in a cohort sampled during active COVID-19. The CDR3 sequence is CASGLVGAGDQPQHF. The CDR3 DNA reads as TGTGCTAGTGGTTTGGTGGGGGCAGGGGACCAGCCCCAGCATTTT.